Each of the 26 T cell receptor beta chains below was sequenced from the same sample in a study of blood T cell repertoires in COVID-19. Some clones are missing from TCRdb's copy, which holds only in-frame ones; the method was immunoSEQ multiplex PCR. In the table there are 200,000 or so clones, roughly 90% of which are singletons. Sequences were obtained from peripheral blood. The receptor source for this set is a man in his forties with active or convalescent COVID-19.

This chain uses TRBV5-1 with TRBJ2-1, with 16 bases matching TRBD2. V lost 2 bases to trimming and J lost 8 bases; unmatched junction nucleotides: 4. CDR3 length: 16 residues. In germline, CDR1 is SGHRS, CDR2 YFSETQ. CDR3: CASSFTGTSGGDEQFF. The DNA for the CDR3 is TGCGCCAGCAGCTTTACCGGGACTAGCGGGGGGGATGAGCAGTTCTTC.

The V call is TRBV6-6, the J call TRBJ2-2, with 8 bases lining up with TRBD1. The J segment lost 5 bases and the V segment lost 2 bases, leaving 7 bases of the junction unmatched. This CDR3 has 16 amino acids. CDR1 MNHNY and CDR2 SVGAGI come from the germline V gene (reference sequence). CDR3 sequence reads: CASSYDATGVTGELFF. The CDR3 region has the DNA TGTGCCAGCAGTTACGACGCGACAGGGGTAACCGGGGAGCTGTTTTTT.

The gene calls are TRBV6-5 and TRBJ1-2; D gene unclear. Per the germline V gene, CDR1 is MNHEY and CDR2 is SVGAGI. The V end lost 0 bases, the J end lost 5 bases, and 10 bases lay between the germline ends. This CDR3 is built from 14 residues. In DNA, the CDR3 is TGTGCCAGCAGTTACTCGGCGGCCGAGTATGGCTACACCTTC. It specifies CASSYSAAEYGYTF.

J is TRBJ2-3 and V is TRBV3-1 (or the pseudogene TRBV3-2); a weak D match, TRBD1 (5 bases). The CDR3 length is 15 residues. Between the trimmed V and J ends, which lost 3 bases and 2 bases, there was a span of 12 bases. CDR1 and CDR2 (germline): LGHDT, YNNKEL (reference sequence). The CDR3 DNA follows: TGTGCCAGCAGCCATGTTGGGGCCTCCACAGATACGCAGTATTTT. Translating gives CASSHVGASTDTQYF.

This clone showed up just a few times. This chain connects TRBV9 to TRBJ1-1; D is possibly TRBD1 (5 bases). Germline V gene sequence: CDR1 SGDLS, CDR2 YYNGEE. The CDR3 totals 17 residues. Deletions cut 0 bases from V and 6 bases from J, with 21 bases between. The CDR3 loop is CASSVEVTPQGGAEAFF. The CDR3, as DNA: TGTGCCAGCAGCGTAGAGGTAACCCCTCAAGGAGGGGCTGAAGCTTTCTTT. Drawing the rest from reference TRBV9 and TRBJ1-1, the complete variable domain is DSGVTQTPKHLITATGQRVTLRCSPRSGDLSVYWYQQSLDQGLQFLIQYYNGEERAKGNILERFSAQQFPDLHSELNLSSLELGDSALYFCASSVEVTPQGGAEAFFGQGTRLTVV.

The V and J genes are TRBV7-2 and TRBJ2-7; 12 bases agree with TRBD2. With 5 bases clipped from V and 6 bases from J, the junction kept 2 bases outside the gene matches. The CDR3 contains 13 residues. Germline V gene sequence: CDR1 SGHTA, CDR2 FQGNSA. The CDR3 coding sequence is TGTGCCAGCAGCAGACTAGCGGGAGTCGAGCAGTACTTC. It yields the protein CASSRLAGVEQYF.

This sequence joins TRBV5-4 and TRBJ1-2, with TRBD1 matching 9 bases. This CDR3 comprises 15 residues. The germline gives CDR1 SGHNT, CDR2 YYREEE (reference sequence). Trimming cost V 4 bases and J 4 bases; bases outside gene matches: 8. CDR3 sequence reads: CASSNRTGAAYGYTF. The CDR3 bases are TGTGCCAGCAGCAACCGGACAGGGGCCGCCTATGGCTACACCTTC.

The chain couples TRBV29-1 to TRBJ2-7; TRBD1 agrees at 10 bases. CDR3 size: 14 residues. J gave up 0 bases and V 6 bases, and 5 bases lay outside the gene matches. Germline V gene lookup returns CDR1 SQVTM and CDR2 ANQGSEA. The CDR3 sequence is CSVSGTGVSYEQYF. CDR3 nucleotides: TGCAGCGTGTCCGGGACAGGGGTCTCCTACGAGCAGTACTTC.

The sample holds one count of this clone. The gene calls are TRBV10-1 and TRBJ2-3; D may be TRBD2 (6 bases). Trimming removed 4 bases at V and 7 bases at J, with 12 bases between. Germline CDR1 and CDR2: WNHNN and SYGVQD (reference sequence). The CDR3 contains 13 residues. CDR3 nucleotide sequence: TGCGCCAGCAGTGTTCCCGGGAGTAATACGCAGTATTTT. Translation: CASSVPGSNTQYF.

J is TRBJ1-1 and V is TRBV6-5; a possible D gene is TRBD1 (5 bases). The CDR3 has 15 amino acids. The germline V gene encodes CDR1 MNHEY and CDR2 SVGAGI. The germline V and J ends were trimmed by 5 bases and 0 bases, with 13 bases remaining between them. The CDR3 protein is CASSLSQGLNTEAFF. In DNA, the CDR3 is TGTGCCAGCAGTCTTAGTCAGGGTCTGAACACTGAAGCTTTCTTT.

The V call is TRBV27, the J call TRBJ1-6; the D gene is possibly TRBD1 (5 bases). The germline V gene has CDR1 MNHEY and CDR2 SMNVEV (reference sequence). The CDR3 spans 15 residues. V was shortened by 6 bases and J by 7 bases, with 16 bases between the two germline ends. CDR3 nucleotide sequence: TGTGCCAGCAGCGTGAGGCAGGGAGGAAATTCACCCCTCCACTTT. It specifies CASSVRQGGNSPLHF.

The chain recombines TRBV18 with TRBJ1-2, with D uncertain. Trimming cost V 3 bases and J 4 bases, with 9 bases left between them. The CDR3 totals 13 residues. CDR1 KGHSH and CDR2 LQKENI come from the germline V gene. For the CDR3, the DNA is TGTGCCAGCTCACCCACAGCTATCTATGGCTACACCTTC. It codes for CASSPTAIYGYTF.

The V and J genes are TRBV28 and TRBJ1-5, with D unclear. Trimming cost V 6 bases and J 0 bases, with 18 bases left between them. The CDR3 length is 17 residues. Germline CDR1 reads MDHEN; CDR2 reads SYDVKM. CDR3: CASSFGGGGYSNQPQHF. As DNA, the CDR3 is TGTGCCAGCAGCTTTGGCGGTGGTGGGTATAGCAATCAGCCCCAGCATTTT.

This chain links TRBV7-2 with TRBJ2-5, with 9 bases that match TRBD1. This CDR3 comprises 15 residues. Trimming took 5 bases from V and 2 from J; bases not matched to a gene: 6. Germline V gene sequence: CDR1 SGHTA, CDR2 FQGNSA. CDR3 residues: CASSLWDRAQETQYF. The CDR3, as DNA: TGTGCCAGCAGCCTCTGGGACAGGGCTCAAGAGACCCAGTACTTC.

V usage is TRBV11-2 and J usage is TRBJ1-3; D remains ambiguous. CDR1 SGHAT and CDR2 FQNNGV come from the germline V gene. V was cut by 3 bases and J by 0 bases, with 9 bases left in between. This CDR3 has 15 residues. CDR3 bases: TGTGCCAGCAGCTTCTCGTACTTCTCTGGAAACACCATATATTTT. Protein product: CASSFSYFSGNTIYF.

J is TRBJ1-5 and V is TRBV27, with 7 nucleotides matching TRBD1. Losses at the gene ends were 4 bases for V and 4 bases for J; bases not matched to a gene: 4. Germline CDR1 and CDR2: MNHEY and SMNVEV (reference sequence). The CDR3 runs to 14 residues. As DNA, the CDR3 is TGTGCCAGCAGTTATTCAGGGGGGAATCAGCCCCAGCATTTT. Translation gives CASSYSGGNQPQHF.

V and J are TRBV11-2 and TRBJ1-2, with 7 bases that match TRBD1. The V segment lost 6 bases and the J segment 5 bases; nucleotides outside the gene matches: 12. In germline, CDR1 is SGHAT, CDR2 FQNNGV. This CDR3 contains 15 residues. This chain's CDR3 is CASSRDRVVEYGYTF. In nucleotides, the CDR3 is TGTGCCAGCAGTCGCGACAGGGTGGTCGAGTATGGCTACACCTTC.

The gene calls are TRBV19 and TRBJ2-5; D perhaps matches TRBD2 (5 bases). The germline CDR1 and CDR2 sequences are LNHDA and SQIVND (reference sequence). Deletions cut 3 bases from V and 5 bases from J, with 10 bases between. The CDR3 contains 13 residues. In DNA, the CDR3 is TGTGCCAGTAGTATTACCCCGGGGGAGACCCAGTACTTC. This gives the protein CASSITPGETQYF.

The CDR3 DNA reads as TGTGCCACCAGCAGAGATTATAACTTAGGCACAGATACGCAGTATTTT. Protein sequence: CATSRDYNLGTDTQYF. The gene calls are TRBV15 and TRBJ2-3; unclear D gene. Germline CDR1 is LNHNV and CDR2 is YYDKDF (reference sequence). V was trimmed by 0 bases and J by 1 base, leaving 11 bases between them. CDR3 length: 16 amino acids.

The chain carries TRBV11-2 and TRBJ1-1; a possible D gene is TRBD1 (6 bases). The V gene lost 1 base and the J gene lost 1 base, with 13 bases spanning the gap. Germline V gives CDR1 SGHAT, CDR2 FQNNGV. This CDR3 has 16 amino acids. For the CDR3, the DNA is TGTGCCAGCAGCTTAGCCGGGGGGCAAAGGAACACTGAAGCTTTCTTT. It translates to CASSLAGGQRNTEAFF.

The rearrangement joins TRBV18 to TRBJ1-4, with TRBD1 matching over 7 bases. Looked up from germline, CDR1 is KGHSH and CDR2 is LQKENI. This CDR3 is 13 amino acids long. With V trimmed by 8 bases and J by 8 bases, 8 bases remained unmatched. The CDR3: CASHDRVGEKLFF. DNA for the CDR3: TGTGCCAGCCACGACAGGGTGGGAGAAAAACTGTTTTTT.

This clone has at least ten counts. CDR3 nucleotides: TGTGCCAGCAGTTACAACAGGGGATTCTATAATTCACCCCTCCACTTT. It encodes CASSYNRGFYNSPLHF. The J gene is TRBJ1-6, the V gene TRBV6-5; 7 nucleotides line up with TRBD1. J was trimmed by 3 bases and V by 2 bases; bases with no gene match: 4. Germline V lookup: CDR1 MNHEY, CDR2 SVGAGI. This CDR3 has 16 residues.

The chain joins TRBV19 to TRBJ2-2, with D perhaps matching TRBD1 (5 bases). CDR1 is LNHDA and CDR2 is SQIVND in the germline V gene (reference sequence). There are 16 residues in the CDR3. Trimming pared 4 bases from V and 2 bases from J, leaving 14 bases between. This chain's CDR3 is CASSTPDTNNTGELFF. Here the CDR3 DNA reads TGTGCCAGTAGTACCCCGGACACTAATAACACCGGGGAGCTGTTTTTT.

The rearrangement joins TRBV14 to TRBJ2-7, with D hard to call. CDR3 size: 14 residues. Trimming left V 3 bases short and J 5 bases short, with 14 bases between. Germline CDR1 and CDR2: SGHDN and FVKESK. The CDR3 nucleotides are TGTGCCAGCAGCCAGGCGCCCGGGTACCACGAGCAGTACTTC. It yields the protein CASSQAPGYHEQYF.

The V and J genes are TRBV2 and TRBJ2-2; D remains ambiguous. The germline V gene encodes CDR1 SNHLY and CDR2 FYNNEI. The CDR3 contains 15 residues. V was cut by 6 bases and J by 6 bases, with 17 bases left in between. The DNA of the CDR3 is TGTGCCAGCAGCGCAATACTCGGGTTCGCCGGGGAGCTGTTTTTT. It translates to CASSAILGFAGELFF.

The chain carries TRBV9 and TRBJ1-1; 7 nucleotides match TRBD1. The V and J ends lost 3 bases and 5 bases, in that order; junction bases with no gene match: 7. The CDR3 is made up of 14 amino acids. In germline, CDR1 is SGDLS, CDR2 YYNGEE. As DNA, the CDR3 is TGTGCCAGCAGCGCCGACAGGGATCGGACTGAAGCTTTCTTT. Its protein product is CASSADRDRTEAFF.